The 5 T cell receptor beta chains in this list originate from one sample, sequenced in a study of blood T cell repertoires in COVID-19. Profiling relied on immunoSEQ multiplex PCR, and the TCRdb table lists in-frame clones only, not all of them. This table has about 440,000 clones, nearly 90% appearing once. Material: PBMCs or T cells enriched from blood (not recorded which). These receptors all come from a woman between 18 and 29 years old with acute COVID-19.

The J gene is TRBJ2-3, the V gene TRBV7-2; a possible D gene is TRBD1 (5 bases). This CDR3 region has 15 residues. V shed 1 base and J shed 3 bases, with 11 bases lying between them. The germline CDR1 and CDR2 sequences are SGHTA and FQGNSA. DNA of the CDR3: TGTGCCAGCAGCTTAGAGGGGTATCGGACAGATACGCAGTATTTT. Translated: CASSLEGYRTDTQYF.

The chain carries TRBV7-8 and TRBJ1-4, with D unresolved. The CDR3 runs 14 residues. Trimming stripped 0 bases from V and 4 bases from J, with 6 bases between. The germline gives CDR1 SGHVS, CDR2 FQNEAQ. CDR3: CASSLAQLNEKLFF. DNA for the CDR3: TGTGCCAGCAGCTTAGCGCAACTTAATGAAAAACTGTTTTTT. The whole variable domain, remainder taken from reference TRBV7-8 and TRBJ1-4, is GAGVSQSPRYKVAKRGQDVALRCDPISGHVSLFWYQQALGQGPEFLTYFQNEAQLDKSGLPSDRFFAERPEGSVSTLKIQRTQQEDSAVYLCASSLAQLNEKLFFGSGTQLSVL.

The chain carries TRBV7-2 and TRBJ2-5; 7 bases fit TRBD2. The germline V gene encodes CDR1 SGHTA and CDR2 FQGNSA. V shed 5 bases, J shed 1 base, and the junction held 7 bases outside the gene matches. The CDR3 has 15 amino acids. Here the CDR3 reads CASSTSLAPQETQYF. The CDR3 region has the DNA TGTGCCAGCAGCACGTCACTAGCGCCCCAAGAGACCCAGTACTTC.

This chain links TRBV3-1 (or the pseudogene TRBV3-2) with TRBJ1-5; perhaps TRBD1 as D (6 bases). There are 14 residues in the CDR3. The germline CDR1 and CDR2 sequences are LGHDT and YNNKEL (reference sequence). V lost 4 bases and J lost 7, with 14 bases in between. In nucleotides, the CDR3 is TGTGCCAGCAGCCCGATGGGGGCGGTGCAGCCCCAGCATTTT. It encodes CASSPMGAVQPQHF.

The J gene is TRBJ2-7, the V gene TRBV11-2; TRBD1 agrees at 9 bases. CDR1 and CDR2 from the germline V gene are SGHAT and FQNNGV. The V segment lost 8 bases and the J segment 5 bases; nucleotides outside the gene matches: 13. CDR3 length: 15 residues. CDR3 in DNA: TGTGCCAGCCGCCGAATAGGGGACAGGGCGGACGAGCAGTACTTC. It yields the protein CASRRIGDRADEQYF.